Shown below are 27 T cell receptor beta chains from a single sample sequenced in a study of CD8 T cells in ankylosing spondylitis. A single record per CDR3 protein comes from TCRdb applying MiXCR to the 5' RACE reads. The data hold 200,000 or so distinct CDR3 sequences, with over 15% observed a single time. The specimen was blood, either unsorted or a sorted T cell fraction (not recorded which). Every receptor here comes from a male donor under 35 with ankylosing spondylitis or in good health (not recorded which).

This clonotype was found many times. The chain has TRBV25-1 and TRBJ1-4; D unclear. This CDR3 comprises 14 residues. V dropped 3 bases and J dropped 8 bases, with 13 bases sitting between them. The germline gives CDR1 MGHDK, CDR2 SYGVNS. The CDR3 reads CASSEYRGDEKLFF. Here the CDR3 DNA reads TGTGCCAGCAGTGAGTACAGAGGAGACGAAAAACTGTTTTTT.

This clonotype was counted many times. The CDR3 nucleotides are TGTGCCAGCCGTGGGGAGGGCCTTGTCAATGAGCAGTTCTTC. Translated: CASRGEGLVNEQFF. The genes are TRBV12-3 or TRBV12-4 and TRBJ2-1, with 7 positions matching TRBD2. CDR3 size: 14 residues. V lost 8 bases, J lost 6 bases, and 10 bases stayed unmatched.

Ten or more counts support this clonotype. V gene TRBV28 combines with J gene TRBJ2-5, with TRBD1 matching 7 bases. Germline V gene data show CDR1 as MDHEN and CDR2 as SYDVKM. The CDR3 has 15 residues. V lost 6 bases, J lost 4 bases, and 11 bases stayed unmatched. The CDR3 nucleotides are TGTGCCAGCAGCCGCGAGACAGGGTACCCAGAGACCCAGTACTTC. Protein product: CASSRETGYPETQYF.

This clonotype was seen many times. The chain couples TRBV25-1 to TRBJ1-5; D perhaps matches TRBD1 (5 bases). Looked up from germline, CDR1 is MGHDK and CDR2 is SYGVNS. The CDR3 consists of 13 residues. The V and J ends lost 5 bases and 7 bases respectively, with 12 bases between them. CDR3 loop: CASSLGLGQPQHF. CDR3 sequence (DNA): TGTGCCAGCAGTTTGGGGCTTGGGCAGCCCCAGCATTTT.

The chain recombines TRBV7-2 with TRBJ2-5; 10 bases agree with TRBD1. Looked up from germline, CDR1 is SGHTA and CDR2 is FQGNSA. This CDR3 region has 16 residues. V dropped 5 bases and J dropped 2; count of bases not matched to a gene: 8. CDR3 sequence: CASSMTGGPSQETQYF. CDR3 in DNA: TGTGCCAGCAGCATGACAGGGGGCCCCTCACAAGAGACCCAGTACTTC.

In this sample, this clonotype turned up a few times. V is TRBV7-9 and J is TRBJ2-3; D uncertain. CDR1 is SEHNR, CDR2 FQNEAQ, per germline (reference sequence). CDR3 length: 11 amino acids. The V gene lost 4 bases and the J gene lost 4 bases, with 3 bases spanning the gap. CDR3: CASSYPDTQYF. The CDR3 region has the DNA TGTGCCAGCAGCTATCCAGATACGCAGTATTTT.

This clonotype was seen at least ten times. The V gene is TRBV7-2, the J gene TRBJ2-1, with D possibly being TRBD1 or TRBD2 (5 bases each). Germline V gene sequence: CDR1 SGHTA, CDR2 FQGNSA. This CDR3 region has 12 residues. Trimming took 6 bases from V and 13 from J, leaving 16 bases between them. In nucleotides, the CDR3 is TGTGCCAGCAGGGGGGATGGTTTCGGCCAGTTCTTC. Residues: CASRGDGFGQFF.

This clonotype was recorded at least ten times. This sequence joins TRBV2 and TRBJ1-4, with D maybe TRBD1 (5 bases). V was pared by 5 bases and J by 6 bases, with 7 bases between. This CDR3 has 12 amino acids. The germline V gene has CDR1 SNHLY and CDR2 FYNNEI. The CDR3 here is CASSSGYEKLFF. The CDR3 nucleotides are TGTGCCAGCAGTTCAGGGTATGAAAAACTGTTTTTT.

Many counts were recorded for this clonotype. CDR3 loop: CASRNLGGSSYNEQFF. Written as DNA, the CDR3 is TGTGCCAGCAGAAACCTGGGGGGGAGCTCCTACAATGAGCAGTTCTTC. The V gene is TRBV7-2, the J gene TRBJ2-1, with 7 bases identical to TRBD2. There are 16 residues in the CDR3. From germline, CDR1 is SGHTA and CDR2 FQGNSA. With 6 bases clipped from V and 0 bases from J, the junction kept 8 bases outside the gene matches. The full variable domain, completed using reference TRBV7-2 and TRBJ2-1, is GAGVSQSPSNKVTEKGKDVELRCDPISGHTALYWYRQSLGQGLEFLIYFQGNSAPDKSGLPSDRFSAERTGGSVSTLTIQRTQQEDSAVYLCASRNLGGSSYNEQFFGPGTRLTVL.

This CDR3 is CSARAASGSYNEQFF. CDR3 nucleotides: TGCAGTGCTAGAGCCGCTAGCGGGAGTTACAATGAGCAGTTCTTC. The V gene is TRBV20-1, the J gene TRBJ2-1; TRBD2 matches 10 bases. The CDR3 is 15 amino acids. With V trimmed by 1 base and J by 4 bases, 4 bases remained unmatched. Germline CDR1 DFQATT, CDR2 SNEGSKA (reference sequence).

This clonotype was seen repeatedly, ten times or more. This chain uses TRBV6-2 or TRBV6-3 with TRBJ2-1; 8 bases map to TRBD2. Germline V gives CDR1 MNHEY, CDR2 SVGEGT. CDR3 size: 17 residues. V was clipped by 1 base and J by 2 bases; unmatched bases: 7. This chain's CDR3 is CASSYFSGRATYNEQFF. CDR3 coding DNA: TGTGCCAGCAGTTACTTTTCCGGGAGGGCTACCTACAATGAGCAGTTCTTC.

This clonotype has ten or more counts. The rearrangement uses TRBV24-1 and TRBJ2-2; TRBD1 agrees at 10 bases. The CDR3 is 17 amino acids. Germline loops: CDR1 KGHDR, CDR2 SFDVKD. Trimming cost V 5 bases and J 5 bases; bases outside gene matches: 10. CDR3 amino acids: CATSGLPGQGLTGELFF. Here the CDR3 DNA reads TGTGCCACCAGTGGTCTACCGGGACAGGGGCTAACCGGGGAGCTGTTTTTT.

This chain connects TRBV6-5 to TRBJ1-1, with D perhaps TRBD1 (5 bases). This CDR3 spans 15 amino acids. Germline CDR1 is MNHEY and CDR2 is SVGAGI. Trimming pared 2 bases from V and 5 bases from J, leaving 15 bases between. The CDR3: CASSYRDSWGTEAFF. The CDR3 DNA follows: TGTGCCAGCAGTTACAGGGACTCCTGGGGGACTGAAGCTTTCTTT.

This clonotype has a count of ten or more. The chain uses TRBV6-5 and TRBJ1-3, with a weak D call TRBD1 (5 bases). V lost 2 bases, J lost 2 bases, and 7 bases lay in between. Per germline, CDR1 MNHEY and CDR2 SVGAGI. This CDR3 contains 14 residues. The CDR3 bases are TGTGCCAGCAGTTACGACAGCACTGGAAACACCATATATTTT. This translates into CASSYDSTGNTIYF.

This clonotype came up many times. CDR3 protein: CASSLGQKGYSADTQYF. The CDR3 DNA reads as TGCGCCAGCAGCCTCGGACAGAAGGGCTATAGTGCAGATACGCAGTATTTT. The chain carries TRBV5-1 and TRBJ2-3, with a possible D match to TRBD1 (6 bases). Germline V gene lookup returns CDR1 SGHRS and CDR2 YFSETQ. The germline V and J ends were trimmed by 4 bases and 4 bases, with 22 bases remaining between them. This CDR3 has 17 residues.

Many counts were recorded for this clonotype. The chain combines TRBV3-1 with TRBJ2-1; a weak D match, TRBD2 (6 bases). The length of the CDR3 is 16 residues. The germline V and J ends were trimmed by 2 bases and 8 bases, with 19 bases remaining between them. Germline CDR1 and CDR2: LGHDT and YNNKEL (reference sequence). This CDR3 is CASSQRLGAVGYEQFF. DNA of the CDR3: TGTGCCAGCAGCCAAAGACTAGGTGCGGTTGGGTATGAGCAGTTCTTC.

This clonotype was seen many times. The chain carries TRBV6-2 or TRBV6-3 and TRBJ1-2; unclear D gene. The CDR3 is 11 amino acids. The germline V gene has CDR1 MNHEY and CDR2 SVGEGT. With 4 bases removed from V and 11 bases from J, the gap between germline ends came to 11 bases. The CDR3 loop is CASSWQIEYTF. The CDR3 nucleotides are TGTGCCAGCAGTTGGCAGATCGAGTACACCTTC.

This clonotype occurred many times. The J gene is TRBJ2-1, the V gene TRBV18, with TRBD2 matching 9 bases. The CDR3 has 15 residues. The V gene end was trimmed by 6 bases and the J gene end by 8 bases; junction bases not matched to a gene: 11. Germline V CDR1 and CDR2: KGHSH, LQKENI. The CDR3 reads CASSRLAAAGDEQFF. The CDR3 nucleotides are TGTGCCAGCTCCCGACTAGCGGCCGCCGGCGATGAGCAGTTCTTC.

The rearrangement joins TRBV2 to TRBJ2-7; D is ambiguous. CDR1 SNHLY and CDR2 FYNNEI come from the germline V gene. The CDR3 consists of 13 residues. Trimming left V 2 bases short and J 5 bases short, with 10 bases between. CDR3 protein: CASSERADHEQYF. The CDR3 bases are TGTGCCAGCAGTGAAAGAGCAGACCACGAGCAGTACTTC.

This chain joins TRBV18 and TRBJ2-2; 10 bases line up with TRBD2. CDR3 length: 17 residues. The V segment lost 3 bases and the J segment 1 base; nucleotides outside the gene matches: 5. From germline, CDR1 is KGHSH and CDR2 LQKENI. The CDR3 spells CASSPLLAGKNTGELFF. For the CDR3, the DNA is TGTGCCAGCTCACCTTTACTAGCGGGAAAGAACACCGGGGAGCTGTTTTTT.

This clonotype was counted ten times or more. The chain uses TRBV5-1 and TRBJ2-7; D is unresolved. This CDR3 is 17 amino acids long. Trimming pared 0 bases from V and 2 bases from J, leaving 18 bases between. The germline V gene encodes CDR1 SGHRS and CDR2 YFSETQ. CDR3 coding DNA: TGCGCCAGCAGCTTGGGGGGTTCCATGGAGAGAACCTACGAGCAGTACTTC. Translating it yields CASSLGGSMERTYEQYF.

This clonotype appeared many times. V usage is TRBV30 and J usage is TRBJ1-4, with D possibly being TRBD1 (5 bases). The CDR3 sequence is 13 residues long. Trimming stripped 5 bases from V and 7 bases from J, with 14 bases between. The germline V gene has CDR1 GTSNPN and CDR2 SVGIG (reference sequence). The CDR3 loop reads CAWAGAFAEKLFF. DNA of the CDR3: TGTGCCTGGGCCGGGGCTTTTGCTGAAAAACTGTTTTTT. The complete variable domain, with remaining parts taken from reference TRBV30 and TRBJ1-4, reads SQTIHQWPATLVQPVGSPLSLECTVEGTSNPNLYWYRQAAGRGLQLLFYSVGIGQISSEVPQNLSASRPQDRQFILSSKKLLLSDSGFYLCAWAGAFAEKLFFGSGTQLSVL.

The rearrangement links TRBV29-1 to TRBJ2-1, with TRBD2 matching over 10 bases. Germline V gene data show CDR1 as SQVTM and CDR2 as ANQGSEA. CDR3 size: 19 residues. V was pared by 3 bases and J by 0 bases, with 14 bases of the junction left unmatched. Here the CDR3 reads CSVDRAVSSGRLSYNEQFF. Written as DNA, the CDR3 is TGCAGCGTTGACAGGGCCGTTTCTAGCGGGAGACTCTCCTACAATGAGCAGTTCTTC.

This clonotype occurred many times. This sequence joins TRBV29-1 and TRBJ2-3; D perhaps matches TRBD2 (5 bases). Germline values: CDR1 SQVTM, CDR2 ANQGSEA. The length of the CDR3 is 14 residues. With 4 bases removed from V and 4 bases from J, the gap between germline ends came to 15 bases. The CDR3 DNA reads TGCAGCGTTGTAGGGAGAGGTATACCAGATACGCAGTATTTT. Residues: CSVVGRGIPDTQYF.

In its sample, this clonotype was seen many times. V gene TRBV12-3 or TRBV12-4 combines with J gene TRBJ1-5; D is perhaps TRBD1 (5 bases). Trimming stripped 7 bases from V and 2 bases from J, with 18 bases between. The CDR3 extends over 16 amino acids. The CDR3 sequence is CASTKKWGIGNQPQHF. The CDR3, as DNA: TGTGCCAGCACCAAAAAATGGGGGATTGGCAATCAGCCCCAGCATTTT.

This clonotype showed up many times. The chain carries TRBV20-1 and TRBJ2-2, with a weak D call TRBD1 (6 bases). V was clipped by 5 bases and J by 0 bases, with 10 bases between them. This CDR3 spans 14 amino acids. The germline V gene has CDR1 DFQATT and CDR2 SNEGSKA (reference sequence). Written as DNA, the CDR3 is TGCAGTGCTCAGGACAGCCCGAACACCGGGGAGCTGTTTTTT. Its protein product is CSAQDSPNTGELFF.

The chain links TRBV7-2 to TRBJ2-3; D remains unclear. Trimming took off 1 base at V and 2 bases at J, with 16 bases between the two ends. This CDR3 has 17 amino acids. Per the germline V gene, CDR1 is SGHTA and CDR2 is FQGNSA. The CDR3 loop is CASSLDSAEPLTDTQYF. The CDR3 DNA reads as TGTGCCAGCAGCTTAGATTCGGCGGAACCCCTCACAGATACGCAGTATTTT. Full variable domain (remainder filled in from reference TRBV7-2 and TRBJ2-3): GAGVSQSPSNKVTEKGKDVELRCDPISGHTALYWYRQSLGQGLEFLIYFQGNSAPDKSGLPSDRFSAERTGGSVSTLTIQRTQQEDSAVYLCASSLDSAEPLTDTQYFGPGTRLTVL.